Following are 9 T cell receptor beta chains from one sample sequenced in a study of vaccination and CD4 T cells after COVID-19. This sample's treatment: roughly 10-day PBMC culture with coronavirus spike peptide pools or control peptides (ViraFEST assay). Before the COVID-19 pandemic (2011-2018), CD4+ T cells were obtained from the unexposed donor. Their recognized antigens are unknown. Once obtained from cultured CD4+ T cells, the DNA was sequenced using the Oncomine TCR Beta short-read assay. TCRdb passed the PCR reads through MiXCR, listing each CDR3 protein once. The table records around 6,000 distinct CDR3 sequences, 40% to 45% of them present only once. Source material: CD4+ T cells from blood, cultured in vitro. All receptors come from a human donor in good health.

The V call is TRBV27, the J call TRBJ1-5, with 7 bases that match TRBD1. The CDR3 totals 15 residues. V lost 5 bases, J lost 4 bases, and 8 bases stayed unmatched. Germline V gene lookup returns CDR1 MNHEY and CDR2 SMNVEV (reference sequence). Written as DNA, the CDR3 is TGTGCCAGCAGTGGGGCAGGGACAGAGAATCAGCCCCAGCATTTT. It encodes CASSGAGTENQPQHF.

The J gene is TRBJ2-1, the V gene TRBV20-1, with D unclear. The end of the DNA fits TRBJ2-7 better, so the J call may be wrong. The CDR3 has 15 amino acids. CDR1 is DFQATT, CDR2 SNEGSKA, per germline (reference sequence). CDR3 nucleotides: TGCAGTGCTAGAGATGCGATAGGTGAGGCCTACGAGCAGTACTTC. Translating gives CSARDAIGEAYEQYF.

This clonotype was detected a few times. This chain joins TRBV20-1 and TRBJ1-5, with 7 bases identical to TRBD1. The CDR3 extends over 14 amino acids. V was pared by 5 bases and J by 6 bases, with 10 bases of the junction left unmatched. The germline V gene has CDR1 DFQATT and CDR2 SNEGSKA (reference sequence). The CDR3, as DNA: TGCAGTGCTGAAAGACAGGGATCGGGTCAGCCCCAGCATTTT. Encoded protein: CSAERQGSGQPQHF.

The V and J genes are TRBV6-5 and TRBJ2-7; 8 bases are shared with TRBD2. This CDR3 comprises 16 residues. The germline V gene has CDR1 MNHEY and CDR2 SVGAGI. Germline trimming cut 4 bases from V and 0 bases from J; bases unmatched to any gene: 8. The CDR3 DNA follows: TGTGCCAGCAGTTCCCCGGGAGGGACGAGCTCCTACGAGCAGTACTTC. Translation: CASSSPGGTSSYEQYF.

The gene calls are TRBV10-3 and TRBJ1-5; 11 nucleotides line up with TRBD1. Germline V gene data show CDR1 as ENHRY and CDR2 as SYGVKD. The junction had 8 bases not matched to a gene; V was cut back by 1 base and J by 3 bases. The CDR3 is 18 amino acids. CDR3 residues: CAISELGQGDGYNQPQHF. CDR3 bases: TGTGCCATCAGTGAGTTGGGACAGGGGGACGGTTACAATCAGCCCCAGCATTTT.

This clonotype has only a few counts. This CDR3 reads CSAKQGVSNQPQHF. In DNA form, the CDR3 reads TGCAGTGCTAAACAGGGGGTTAGCAATCAGCCCCAGCATTTT. The chain couples TRBV20-1 to TRBJ1-5; 8 bases are shared with TRBD1. The V gene end was trimmed by 4 bases and the J gene end by 0 bases; junction bases not matched to a gene: 2. Germline CDR1 reads DFQATT; CDR2 reads SNEGSKA (reference sequence). The CDR3 is 14 amino acids.

This chain joins TRBV25-1 and TRBJ2-5; D ambiguous. Trimming took off 1 base at V and 4 bases at J, with 4 bases between the two ends. This CDR3 is built from 12 residues. Per germline, CDR1 MGHDK and CDR2 SYGVNS. The CDR3: CASSEFLETQYF. DNA for the CDR3: TGTGCCAGCAGTGAATTCCTAGAGACCCAGTACTTC.

The V and J genes are TRBV6-1 and TRBJ1-2; 7 nucleotides match TRBD1. V gave up 5 bases and J gave up 4 bases; unmatched junction bases: 7. CDR1 and CDR2 (germline): MNHNS, SASEGT. This CDR3 has 14 residues. The CDR3 region is CASSLRQGGYGYTF. CDR3 nucleotides: TGTGCCAGCAGTCTTCGACAGGGAGGCTATGGCTACACCTTC.

The gene calls are TRBV20-1 and TRBJ1-3, with unresolved D. Trimming removed 6 bases at V and 8 bases at J, with 14 bases between. Looked up from germline, CDR1 is DFQATT and CDR2 is SNEGSKA (reference sequence). The CDR3 is 12 residues long. CDR3 sequence: CSARGREDTIYF. As DNA, the CDR3 is TGCAGTGCGCGAGGAAGGGAGGACACCATATATTTT.